The source of this TCR beta chain is a study of T cells in Graves' hyperthyroidism and ophthalmopathy. Study details: Peripheral blood collection took place at initial diagnosis, before any treatment.

This clonotype appeared many times. Amplification yielded TCR beta CDR3 regions, with RNA transcripts as the source. HTBI primers were used for first-round RT-PCR of the TCR CDR3. TCRdb redid the calling of the multiplex PCR reads with MiXCR, one entry per CDR3 protein. The sample yields 600,000 to 850,000 distinct CDR3 sequences, approximately 18% seen once. The CDR3 contains 14 residues. The V gene's germline CDR1 is SEHNR and CDR2 FQNEAQ (reference sequence). V trimming: 4 bases; J trimming: 4 bases; junction bases outside the gene matches: 3. PBMCs were derived from about 10 ml fresh peripheral blood.

This sequence was found in a woman aged 45-59 years with Graves' hyperthyroidism that later progressed to Graves' ophthalmopathy. This rearrangement joins TRBV7-9 to TRBJ1-1; TRBD1 matches at 10 bases. Source material: blood. DNA of the CDR3: TGTGCCAGCAGCTGGGACAGGGGTGGCACTGAAGCTTTCTTT. Protein product: CASSWDRGGTEAFF.